This T cell receptor (beta chain) is from a study of T cell repertoires in cytomegalovirus infection. As for the study in general: An indication of both CMV infection and matching HLA type came from public TCR beta signatures.

From the reads, TCRdb called clonotypes with MiXCR, one entry per CDR3 protein. The data show roughly 230,000 distinct CDR3 sequences, 15% to 20% seen once. Whole-study findings and limits: HLA-C-restricted TCR beta clonotypes specific for CMV led the ex vivo response. Accumulated public TCR beta family frequency recognized individuals carrying CMV together with the relevant HLA.

V shed 4 bases and J 3 bases; nucleotides not matched to a gene: 9. The CDR3 spans 17 residues. Germline V lookup: CDR1 DFQATT, CDR2 SNEGSKA (reference sequence). This clonotype occurred a few times. What it binds is not known. The sample consisted of CD8+ T cells from PBMCs. This receptor was taken from a human donor in good health (CMV status not recorded). Some clones in this sample may be carry-over from other donors' samples. The chain recombines TRBV20-1 with TRBJ2-7, with TRBD2 matching 16 bases. The CDR3: CSAKEGTSGGANYEQYF. CDR3 sequence (DNA): TGCAGTGCTAAAGAAGGGACTAGCGGGGGGGCCAACTACGAGCAGTACTTC.